A single sample gave rise to the 2 T cell receptor beta chains below, sequenced in a study of blood T cell repertoires in COVID-19. Here immunoSEQ multiplex PCR was the method, and the copy in TCRdb shows in-frame clones only, minus some. The sample shows more than 300,000 clones, approximately 89% of them seen only once. Sequencing was performed on PBMCs or T cells enriched from blood (not recorded which). Receptor source: a middle-aged woman who had been exposed to COVID-19.

This clone occurred once. The V gene is TRBV11-3, the J gene TRBJ2-7; D ambiguous. The CDR3 extends over 14 amino acids. Germline V lookup: CDR1 SGHNT, CDR2 YENEEA. Trimming shortened V by 4 bases and J by 1 base, and 11 bases separated the two germline ends. The CDR3 DNA reads as TGTGCCAGCAGCTCAACTGCTGTGTCCTACGAGCAGTACTTC. It yields the protein CASSSTAVSYEQYF.

The V and J genes are TRBV24-1 and TRBJ1-2, with D maybe TRBD1 (5 bases). Trimming cost V 3 bases and J 5 bases, with 9 bases left between them. CDR1 is KGHDR and CDR2 is SFDVKD in the germline V gene. The CDR3 loop spans 13 amino acids. CDR3 residues: CATSDAQAYGYTF. CDR3 nucleotides: TGTGCCACCAGTGATGCACAGGCTTATGGCTACACCTTC.